A single sample gave rise to the 26 T cell receptor beta chains below, sequenced in a study of blood T cells in healthy people across ages. A second roughly 6 to 11 cycle PCR used barcoded and J-beta primers. Each CDR3 protein is one row after TCRdb ran MiXCR on the 5' RACE reads. The sample holds 1.5 million to 2 million distinct CDR3 sequences; about 30% are singletons and the top ten take approximately 7.7%. The sequenced material came from blood. Receptors originate from a woman in her twenties or thirties in good health.

Details on this clonotype: At one of its ends the junction is not consistent with the germline gene, which may arise from a read error. The chain combines TRBV6-1 with TRBJ2-5, with a possible D match to TRBD2 (5 bases). CDR3 length: 14 amino acids. Germline CDR1 MNHNS, CDR2 SASEGT. The CDR3 DNA reads as TGTCCCAGCAGTGACCGGGGAAGGTTCGAGGAGCAGTACTTC. This codes for CPSSDRGRFEEQYF.

The rearrangement links TRBV7-9 to TRBJ2-1; D tentatively reads TRBD1 or TRBD2 (5 bases each). V was trimmed by 4 bases and J by 13 bases, leaving 14 bases between them. Germline lookup yields CDR1 SEHNR and CDR2 FQNEAQ (reference sequence). This CDR3 comprises 12 residues. The CDR3 loop is CASSSGWETQFF. The CDR3 nucleotides are TGTGCCAGCAGCTCAGGGTGGGAGACCCAGTTCTTC.

The V call is TRBV7-2, the J call TRBJ2-2; no clear D. The CDR3 totals 17 residues. Per germline, CDR1 SGHTA and CDR2 FQGNSA. Trimming pared 0 bases from V and 1 base from J, leaving 12 bases between. CDR3 residues: CASSLAFRGGNTGELFF. CDR3 bases: TGTGCCAGCAGCTTAGCGTTCAGAGGCGGGAACACCGGGGAGCTGTTTTTT.

This clonotype was found once. The gene calls are TRBV28 and TRBJ2-3, with 7 positions matching TRBD1. Germline CDR1 reads MDHEN; CDR2 reads SYDVKM. This CDR3 is 15 amino acids long. V was clipped by 11 bases and J by 2 bases; unmatched bases: 13. For the CDR3, the DNA is TGTGCCGGCACGACCGGGACAGCCCACACAGATACGCAGTATTTT. Protein sequence: CAGTTGTAHTDTQYF.

This chain uses TRBV7-2 with TRBJ1-1; D is ambiguous. V gave up 3 bases and J gave up 3 bases, with 8 bases separating them. Per germline, CDR1 SGHTA and CDR2 FQGNSA. This CDR3 has 13 amino acids. For the CDR3, the DNA is TGTGCCAGCAGCTTCGAGTCAGACACTGAAGCTTTCTTT. Translating it yields CASSFESDTEAFF.

This chain joins TRBV3-1 and TRBJ2-5, with 9 positions matching TRBD2. Germline V gene lookup returns CDR1 LGHDT and CDR2 YNNKEL (reference sequence). The CDR3 is 16 residues long. The V and J ends lost 1 base and 1 base, in that order; junction bases with no gene match: 4. The chain's CDR3 is CASSQGRGGRQETQYF. The CDR3 coding sequence is TGTGCCAGCAGCCAAGGGCGGGGGGGCCGCCAAGAGACCCAGTACTTC.

V usage is TRBV12-3 or TRBV12-4 and J usage is TRBJ1-2; D uncertain. V lost 5 bases and J 8 bases, leaving 18 bases between the germline ends. This CDR3 comprises 14 residues. CDR3 DNA sequence: TGTGCCAGCAGTCCGCCGGTCGGGGTAAGCGGCTACACCTTC. Protein product: CASSPPVGVSGYTF.

This clonotype was detected a few times. A junction end diverges from the germline sequence, so it may reflect a read error. The chain recombines TRBV7-3 with TRBJ2-1, with unresolved D. Germline CDR1 reads SGHTA; CDR2 reads FQGTGA. This CDR3 comprises 15 residues. The CDR3 region is CVSRRGGDGSNEQFF. The CDR3 nucleotides read TGTGTCAGCCGCCGAGGCGGAGACGGCTCGAATGAGCAGTTCTTC.

The chain links TRBV20-1 to TRBJ2-3; 10 positions agree with TRBD2. Per the germline V gene, CDR1 is DFQATT and CDR2 is SNEGSKA (reference sequence). After removal of 4 bases from V and 7 bases from J, the junction contained 11 bases not matched to a gene. The CDR3 is made up of 15 amino acids. The CDR3 coding sequence is TGCAGTGCTACCCTCTCAGCGGGGGGGCCATATACGCAGTATTTT. It encodes CSATLSAGGPYTQYF.

This sequence joins TRBV5-4 and TRBJ2-5; the D is unclear. CDR3 length equals 14 residues. V shed 6 bases and J shed 4 bases, with 16 bases lying between them. The germline V gene has CDR1 SGHNT and CDR2 YYREEE (reference sequence). DNA for the CDR3: TGTGCCAGCACTACCGCTGGGGATAGAGAGACCCAGTACTTC. Protein product: CASTTAGDRETQYF.

This clonotype was found many times. The rearrangement links TRBV20-1 to TRBJ2-3, with a weak D call TRBD2 (6 bases). The CDR3 is made up of 17 amino acids. Germline CDR1 is DFQATT and CDR2 is SNEGSKA (reference sequence). The V gene lost 3 bases and the J gene lost 2 bases, with 21 bases spanning the gap. The CDR3 protein is CSASSLLSGGLTDTQYF. CDR3 nucleotide sequence: TGCAGTGCTAGTAGTCTTCTTAGCGGAGGCCTCACAGATACGCAGTATTTT.

The table lists this clonotype with many counts. This rearrangement joins TRBV10-3 to TRBJ2-4; D remains unclear. The CDR3 covers 14 residues. Germline V lookup: CDR1 ENHRY, CDR2 SYGVKD. The V gene lost 0 bases and the J gene lost 5 bases, with 8 bases spanning the gap. CDR3 residues: CAISESGLENIQYF. The CDR3 DNA reads TGTGCCATCAGTGAGTCCGGCCTAGAAAACATTCAGTACTTC.

A few counts support this clonotype. Just one base apart from a much larger clone, this may be a read error. The chain uses TRBV7-3 and TRBJ2-4; 9 bases agree with TRBD2. TRBJ2-7 matches the DNA end more closely, so the J call is doubtful. The CDR3 has 15 amino acids. CDR1 is SGHTA and CDR2 is FQGTGA in the germline V gene. DNA of the CDR3: TGTGCCAGCAGCTTAACCGGGACTAGCTCCTTCGAGCAGTACTTC. This sequence encodes CASSLTGTSSFEQYF.

This clonotype showed up many times. This rearrangement joins TRBV10-3 to TRBJ2-7, with D unclear. The DNA end is more similar to TRBJ2-5, so the J call may be wrong. The CDR3 has 14 amino acids. CDR1 and CDR2 from the germline V gene are ENHRY and SYGVKD. CDR3 residues: CAISESGRVETQYF. The CDR3 nucleotides read TGTGCCATCAGTGAGTCGGGAAGGGTCGAGACCCAGTACTTC.

The chain recombines TRBV20-1 with TRBJ2-2, with 10 bases fitting TRBD2. J gave up 6 bases and V 6 bases, and 7 bases lay outside the gene matches. This CDR3 is built from 14 residues. Germline CDR1 DFQATT, CDR2 SNEGSKA (reference sequence). In nucleotides, the CDR3 is TGCAGTGCCCAGACTAGCGGGCGGTCCGGGGAGCTGTTTTTT. The encoded protein is CSAQTSGRSGELFF.

This clonotype turned up a few times. V gene TRBV7-9 combines with J gene TRBJ1-2; maybe TRBD1 (5 bases). The CDR3 is made up of 15 amino acids. The germline V gene encodes CDR1 SEHNR and CDR2 FQNEAQ (reference sequence). The germline V and J ends were trimmed by 7 bases and 3 bases, with 18 bases remaining between them. The CDR3: CASIPPGPLDYGYTF. The CDR3 region has the DNA TGTGCCAGCATCCCACCGGGACCTTTGGACTATGGCTACACCTTC.

This clonotype occurred a few times. The V call is TRBV6-6, the J call TRBJ2-7; TRBD1 aligns across 10 bases. Trimming removed 4 bases from V and 2 bases from J; junction bases left unmatched: 14. The germline V gene has CDR1 MNHNY and CDR2 SVGAGI (reference sequence). This CDR3 is built from 18 residues. The CDR3 sequence is CASSFQTGGARMAYEQYF. The CDR3 DNA reads as TGTGCCAGCAGTTTTCAGACAGGGGGCGCAAGAATGGCCTACGAGCAGTACTTC.

This clonotype was detected a few times. The V call is TRBV14, the J call TRBJ2-4; 8 bases are a match to TRBD2. Germline CDR1 is SGHDN and CDR2 is FVKESK. J was trimmed by 1 base and V by 0 bases; bases with no gene match: 8. The CDR3 sequence is 18 residues long. The CDR3 reads CASSQEVTSAAAKNIQYF. CDR3 in DNA: TGTGCCAGCAGCCAAGAAGTGACTAGCGCTGCGGCCAAAAACATTCAGTACTTC.

This chain connects TRBV12-3 or TRBV12-4 to TRBJ1-1, with unresolved D. There are 14 residues in the CDR3. V lost 4 bases and J lost 0, with 9 bases in between. The DNA for the CDR3 is TGTGCCAGCAGTTCTCAAACTCTGAACACTGAAGCTTTCTTT. It encodes CASSSQTLNTEAFF.

This clonotype was counted between two and nine times. The CDR3 nucleotides read TGTGCCAGCAACGTAGAGGGGGCGAGGACTGAAGCTTTCTTT. Translated, it gives CASNVEGARTEAFF. The chain has TRBV27 and TRBJ1-1; 7 positions match TRBD1. Germline CDR1 and CDR2: MNHEY and SMNVEV (reference sequence). The CDR3 is 14 residues long. V shed 7 bases, J shed 5 bases, and the junction held 10 bases outside the gene matches.

For this clonotype: One end of the junction is discordant with germline, which a read error may explain. The chain recombines TRBV28 with TRBJ2-1; TRBD2 is a possible D gene (6 bases). The CDR3 runs to 12 residues. Germline loops: CDR1 MDHEN, CDR2 SYDVKM. The CDR3 protein is CASTKEGNEQVF. In DNA, the CDR3 is TGTGCCAGCACCAAGGAGGGGAATGAGCAGGTCTTC.

In this sample, this clonotype turned up many times. The chain carries TRBV6-2 or TRBV6-3 and TRBJ2-7; 8 positions match TRBD1. With V trimmed by 7 bases and J by 5 bases, 1 base remained unmatched. Germline V gene lookup returns CDR1 MNHEY and CDR2 SVGEGT. The CDR3 spans 11 residues. The DNA of the CDR3 is TGTGCCAGCAACAGGGGGGACGAGCAGTACTTC. Translation gives CASNRGDEQYF.

This clonotype was seen more than once but under ten times. The chain links TRBV12-3 or TRBV12-4 to TRBJ2-2; 10 bases map to TRBD1. Losses at the gene ends were 6 bases for V and 5 bases for J; bases not matched to a gene: 6. This CDR3 region has 15 residues. The CDR3 reads CASREPGQGTGELFF. The CDR3 coding sequence is TGTGCCAGCAGGGAACCGGGACAGGGGACCGGGGAGCTGTTTTTT.

The gene calls are TRBV18 and TRBJ1-4; D gene uncertain. Germline V CDR1 and CDR2: KGHSH, LQKENI. The CDR3 runs to 15 residues. V was trimmed by 0 bases and J by 2 bases, leaving 7 bases between them. For the CDR3, the DNA is TGTGCCAGCTCACCACCCTCGATTACTAATGAAAAACTGTTTTTT. The encoded protein is CASSPPSITNEKLFF. Filled out from reference TRBV18 and TRBJ1-4, the complete variable domain reads NAGVMQNPRHLVRRRGQEARLRCSPMKGHSHVYWYRQLPEEGLKFMVYLQKENIIDESGMPKERFSAEFPKEGPSILRIQQVVRGDSAAYFCASSPPSITNEKLFFGSGTQLSVL.

The chain recombines TRBV20-1 with TRBJ1-1; D is uncertain. Germline V gene sequence: CDR1 DFQATT, CDR2 SNEGSKA (reference sequence). The CDR3 runs 13 residues. Trimming left V 1 base short and J 3 bases short, with 9 bases between. The CDR3 DNA sequence: TGCAGTGCTAGAGTTCCGGTGGACACTGAAGCTTTCTTT. It is translated as CSARVPVDTEAFF.

The chain employs TRBV11-2 and TRBJ1-1; D gene uncertain. The CDR3 has 12 residues. V was clipped by 3 bases and J by 11 bases, with 13 bases between them. In germline, CDR1 is SGHAT, CDR2 FQNNGV. The CDR3 bases are TGTGCCAGCAGCTTGGACGAGGGAAGGGCTTTCTTT. Protein sequence: CASSLDEGRAFF.